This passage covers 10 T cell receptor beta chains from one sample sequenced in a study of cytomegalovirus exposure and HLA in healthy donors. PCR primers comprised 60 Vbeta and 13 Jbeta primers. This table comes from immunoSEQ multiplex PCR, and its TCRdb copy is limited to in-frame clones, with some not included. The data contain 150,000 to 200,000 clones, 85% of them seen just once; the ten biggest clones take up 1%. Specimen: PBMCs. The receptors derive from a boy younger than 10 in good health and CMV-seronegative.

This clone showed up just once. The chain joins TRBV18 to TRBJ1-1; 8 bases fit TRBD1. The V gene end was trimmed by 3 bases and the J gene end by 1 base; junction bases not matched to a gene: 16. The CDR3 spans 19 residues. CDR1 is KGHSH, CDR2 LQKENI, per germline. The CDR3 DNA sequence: TGTGCCAGCTCACCTCGGGCAGGGGGCAATCGTTCGTGGAACACTGAAGCTTTCTTT. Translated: CASSPRAGGNRSWNTEAFF. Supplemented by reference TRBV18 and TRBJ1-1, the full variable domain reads NAGVMQNPRHLVRRRGQEARLRCSPMKGHSHVYWYRQLPEEGLKFMVYLQKENIIDESGMPKERFSAEFPKEGPSILRIQQVVRGDSAAYFCASSPRAGGNRSWNTEAFFGQGTRLTVV.

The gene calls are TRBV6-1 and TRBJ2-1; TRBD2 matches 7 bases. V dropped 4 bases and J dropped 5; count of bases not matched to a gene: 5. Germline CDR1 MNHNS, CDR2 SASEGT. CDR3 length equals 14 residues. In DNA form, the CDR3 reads TGTGCCAGCAGTGGGGGACTACTCCACAATGAGCAGTTCTTC. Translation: CASSGGLLHNEQFF.

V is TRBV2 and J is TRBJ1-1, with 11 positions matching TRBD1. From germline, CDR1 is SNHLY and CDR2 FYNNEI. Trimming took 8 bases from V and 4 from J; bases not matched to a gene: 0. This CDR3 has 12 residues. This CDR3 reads CASGTGGTEAFF. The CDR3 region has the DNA TGTGCCAGCGGGACAGGGGGCACTGAAGCTTTCTTT. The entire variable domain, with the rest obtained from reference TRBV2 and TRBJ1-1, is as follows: EPEVTQTPSHQVTQMGQEVILRCVPISNHLYFYWYRQILGQKVEFLVSFYNNEISEKSEIFDDQFSVERPDGSNFTLKIRSTKLEDSAMYFCASGTGGTEAFFGQGTRLTVV.

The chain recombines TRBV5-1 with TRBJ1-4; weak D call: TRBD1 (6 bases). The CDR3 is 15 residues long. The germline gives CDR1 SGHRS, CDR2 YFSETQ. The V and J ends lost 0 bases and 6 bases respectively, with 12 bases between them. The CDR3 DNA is TGCGCCAGCAGCTTGGCCGGGGGGGCAGATGAAAAACTGTTTTTT. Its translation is CASSLAGGADEKLFF. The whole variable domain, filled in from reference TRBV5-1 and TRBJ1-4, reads KAGVTQTPRYLIKTRGQQVTLSCSPISGHRSVSWYQQTPGQGLQFLFEYFSETQRNKGNFPGRFSGRQFSNSRSEMNVSTLELGDSALYLCASSLAGGADEKLFFGSGTQLSVL.

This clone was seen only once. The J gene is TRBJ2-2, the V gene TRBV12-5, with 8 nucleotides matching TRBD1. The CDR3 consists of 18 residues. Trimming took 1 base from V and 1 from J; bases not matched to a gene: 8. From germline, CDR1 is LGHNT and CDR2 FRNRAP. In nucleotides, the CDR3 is TGTGCTAGTGGTTTGGGGACAGGGACCTCTTTGAACACCGGGGAGCTGTTTTTT. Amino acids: CASGLGTGTSLNTGELFF.

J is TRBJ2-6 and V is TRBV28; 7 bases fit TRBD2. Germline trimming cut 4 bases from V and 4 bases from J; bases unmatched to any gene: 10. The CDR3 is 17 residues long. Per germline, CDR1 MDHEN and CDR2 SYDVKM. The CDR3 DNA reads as TGTGCCAGCAGTTGGGGCGGGAGCGCTTTAGGGGCCAACGTCCTGACTTTC. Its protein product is CASSWGGSALGANVLTF.

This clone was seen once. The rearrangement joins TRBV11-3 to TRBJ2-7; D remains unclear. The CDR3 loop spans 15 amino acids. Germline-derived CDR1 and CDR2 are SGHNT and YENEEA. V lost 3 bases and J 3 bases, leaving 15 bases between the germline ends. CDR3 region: CASSLEQRTLYEQYV. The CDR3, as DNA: TGTGCCAGCAGCTTGGAGCAGAGAACCCTCTACGAGCAGTACGTC.

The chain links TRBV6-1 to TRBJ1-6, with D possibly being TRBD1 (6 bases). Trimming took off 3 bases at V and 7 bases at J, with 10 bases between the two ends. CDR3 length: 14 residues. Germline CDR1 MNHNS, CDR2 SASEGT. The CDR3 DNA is TGTGCCAGCAGTGACGGACAGCTAAATTCACCCCTCCACTTT. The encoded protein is CASSDGQLNSPLHF.

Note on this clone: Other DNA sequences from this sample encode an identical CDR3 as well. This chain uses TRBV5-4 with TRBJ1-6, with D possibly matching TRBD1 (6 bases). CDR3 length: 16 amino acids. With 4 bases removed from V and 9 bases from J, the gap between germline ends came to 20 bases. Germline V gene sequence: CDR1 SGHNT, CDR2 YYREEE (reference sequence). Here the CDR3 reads CASSNQQGHPGSPLHF. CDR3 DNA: TGTGCCAGCAGCAACCAACAGGGACACCCAGGTTCACCCCTCCACTTT.

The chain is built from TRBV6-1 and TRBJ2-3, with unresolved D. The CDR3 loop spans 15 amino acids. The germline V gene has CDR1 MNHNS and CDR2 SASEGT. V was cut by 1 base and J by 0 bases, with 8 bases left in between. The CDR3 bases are TGTGCCAGCAGTGAAGTCATAGCTAGCACAGATACGCAGTATTTT. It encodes CASSEVIASTDTQYF.